This T cell receptor (beta chain) derives from a study of cytomegalovirus exposure and HLA in healthy donors (dated by TCRdb to about 2017). As for the study more broadly: According to an earlier analysis of several hundred of the donors, roughly 180 million T cells yielded roughly 100 million unique TCR beta sequences and 276 Gb of sequence data. HLA typing included class I and class II loci at four-digit resolution. The number of typed donors differed by locus: about 629-630 for A, B, C, DRB1 and DQB1; approximately 530 for DQA1; 606 for DPA1; and roughly 470 for DPB1. To predict cytomegalovirus infection status, the study brought together high-throughput TCR immunosequencing, statistical association of individual TCRs with disease status, and machine learning. Among the approximately 400 genotyped donors, 75% to 90% belonged to the genetic ancestry cluster associated with self-reported Caucasian donors. The study aimed to test whether cataloging public T cell receptors could reveal signatures of past pathogen exposure. All discovery cohort repertoires had been generated on a single sequencing platform. Donor age, sex, ethnicity and CMV serostatus were collected together with the repertoire data. To decide whether each TCR beta V gene segment behaved as functional or pseudogenic, an earlier analysis of fewer than 750 of the donors relied on high-throughput TCR beta sequencing. About five DR-DQ haplotypes were handled as single units for association and clustering, since linkage in the cohort was strong. To study patterns of TCR occurrence, a later analysis re-analyzed previously published TCR beta repertoires from around 670 donors and added high-resolution HLA genotyping. Rather than drawing on any new phenotypic data, the later analysis identified candidate immune exposures from TCR beta sequences and the way those sequences occurred across donors. Along with the roughly 670-subject first cohort, a separate validation cohort of 120 different subjects was used. Genome-wide SNP genotypes for about 65% of the 666 donors were used in a later genetic analysis, which treated that subset as a discovery cohort. An early release covering roughly 580 HLA-typed donors comprised about 300 gigabases of sequencing data and tens of millions of unique TCR sequences. Across approximately 400 genotyped donors of the cohort, an average of approximately 240,000 unique TCR beta nucleotide sequences per donor were sequenced, and approximately 17% of those sequences were non-productive. The study used immunosequencing to profile the T cell repertoires of 600 to 850 subjects and linked those repertoires to cytomegalovirus serostatus.

Library creation used the immunoSEQ multiplex PCR assay. The multiplex PCR relied on a mix of 60 forward primers for TCR Vbeta segments and 13 reverse primers for TCR Jbeta segments. A multiplex PCR assay on genomic DNA amplified the CDR3 region of rearranged TCR beta genes. The amplified TCR beta libraries were sequenced on the Illumina HiSeq System as 87-base-pair reads. The authors' analysis ran thus. In a later analysis, tens of millions of unique TCR beta chains were counted across the roughly 670 repertoires, and around 10 million of these chains were shared by at least two donors. Raw reads were error-corrected and collapsed into unique sequences by a nearest-neighbor algorithm in which closely related sequences were merged to remove PCR and sequencing errors. Alignment of CDR3 sequences to IMGT reference sequences was used to assign V, D and J gene segments. Each retained sequence needed at least a six-nucleotide match to both a V gene segment and a J gene segment. A rearrangement was called productive if the CDR3 had no stop codons and remained in frame with V and J, and every other rearrangement was called non-productive. CDR3 was defined by IMGT convention, running from the second conserved V-encoded cysteine to the conserved J-encoded phenylalanine. In an earlier analysis of just under 600 of the donors, sequences lacking an unambiguous match to a single V gene segment were excluded. An earlier analysis of roughly 590 of the donors called V segments functional above 56.7% productive rearrangements and segregating when the between-donor standard deviation exceeded 5%. To diagnose cytomegalovirus status from the catalog of TCR beta chain sequences, a statistical classification framework was built. A later analysis assigned V and J genes by comparing TCR nucleotide sequences with IMGT/GENE-DB human TR gene sequences. In a later analysis, CDR3 sequences and most-parsimonious VDJ recombination scenarios were assigned using the TCRdist pipeline. In a later analysis, each TCR beta chain was defined by its CDR3 amino acid sequence together with its V-gene family, and reads without a unique V-gene family were excluded. To address suspected cross-contamination and a sequencing artifact, a later analysis removed 592 highly shared, low-generation-probability nucleotide sequences. A later analysis calculated a clonal expansion index for each public chain from normalized within-repertoire ranks of inferred template counts. In a later analysis, generation probabilities were computed with a VDJ recombination model fitted to out-of-frame rearrangements, and the resulting probabilities were checked against IGoR. In a later analysis, TCR-TCR, TCR-HLA and TCR-CMV co-occurrence was scored with hypergeometric tests, and a repertoire-size bias correction was applied to TCR pairs. In a later analysis, false discovery rates were estimated by permuting HLA or CMV assignments 20 times. In a later analysis, co-occurring TCRs were grouped with DBSCAN, and TCRdist sequence similarity was added when clustering was performed within HLA-allele-positive subsets. Co-occurrence clustering excluded repertoires with fewer than 30,000 or more than 120,000 public chains, plus five with anomalous nucleotide sharing. Here the immuneACCESS table is served through TCRdb, limited to in-frame sequences with V and J called. Missing clones are a known gap in these copies; in checked studies unresolved V genes cover under half, and the rest lacks a known reason. V and J calls and clone size follow that table, whereas D and trimming were derived from the DNA. Recorded for this sample are 100,000 or so clones; roughly 75% of them occurred a single time. The ten largest clones add up to 6% to 8% of the sample.

The cohort comprised approximately 700 healthy bone marrow donors. Cohort members were all nominally healthy when sampled, although unrecorded immune exposures were likely present. The donor tested CMV seronegative and was one of the 352 seronegative cohort members. Every donor gave a peripheral blood sample, and the peripheral blood mononuclear cells from that sample were used for TCR beta sequencing. Genomic DNA extraction from the blood cell samples was performed with the Qiagen DNeasy Blood Extraction Kit. The study at large found these results: Compared with equally common non-associated chains, HLA-associated TCR beta chains in a later analysis were more clonally expanded and had lower generation probabilities. According to a later genetic analysis, donors in an Asian-associated ancestry cluster had fewer N-insertions in productive TCRs than the roughly 660-donor mean. In a later analysis, most CMV-associated TCR beta chains were found to appear HLA-restricted, with HLA associations seemingly driven largely by CMV exposure. While some public TCRs were present in many individuals, most TCR sequences turned up only very rarely across donors. In vitro tests confirmed that three of the cytomegalovirus-associated TCR beta chains recognize cytomegalovirus antigens. Cytomegalovirus status was reported to be diagnosed by the classifier with high specificity and sensitivity in both the original and validation cohorts. Correlated functional status among segregating V segments might be attributable to linkage disequilibrium, but an unknown experimental factor could not be ruled out. In the study, some 180 TCR beta chains were listed as associated with cytomegalovirus. Roughly uniform sequencing depth across donors was assumed in presence/absence analyses, although this assumption may not hold. For the cohort, immune exposure information was limited to CMV serostatus. In a later analysis, the rate of TCR association differed among HLA loci, with DRB1 alleles having the most associated TCRs and HLA-C alleles having the fewest. V-gene and J-gene trimming of TCR beta chains was associated with a missense DCLRE1C variant in a later genetic analysis, and the association was replicated in an independent cohort. In this cohort, only TCR beta chains were sequenced, and detectable features were limited by the absence of alpha or paired-chain data. According to a later analysis, parvovirus B19, influenza, CMV and Epstein-Barr virus appeared linked to several top co-occurrence clusters. About 15 rarely observed V segments, including chromosome 9 orphons, were excluded from the earlier analysis of some 590 of the donors because counts were too low. In an earlier analysis of roughly 560 of the donors, most TCR beta V segments were observed in productive rearrangements about 87% or about 30% of the time, broadly matching IMGT annotations. A further reported finding was that TCR beta sequences accurately predicted the HLA-A and HLA-B alleles for most subjects in the first cohort. In a later analysis, 15,000 to 20,000 TCR beta sequences were associated with specific HLA alleles at a false discovery rate of 0.05. Because HLA typing was missing for some donors at each locus, association tests included only the typed subset. A cluster of highly shared sequence variants was judged likely to represent a technical artifact of the sequencing pipeline. The authors suggested that the approach could potentially be extended to other disease states and immunological phenotypes. Strong co-occurrence of HLA alleles, especially DR and DQ, made assigning TCR associations to individual alleles difficult.

In the case of this clone: The antigen this receptor binds is unknown. The sample holds no much larger clone one base away, and base qualities are not on file.

Sequencing was carried out using PBMCs. The sequence was collected from a man aged 25 to 40 in good health and CMV-seronegative.

The CDR3 in this case is CASTLFGSLVSGNTIYF. The nucleotide sequence is TGTGCCAGCACCCTTTTTGGGAGTTTAGTCTCTGGAAACACCATATATTTT. The chain uses TRBV7-8 and TRBJ1-3; the D segment cannot be called with confidence. The CDR3 sequence holds 17 residues, the cysteine and phenylalanine included. CDR3 DNA only is kept here, 51 bases in frame from base 1. Via the germline V gene, CDR1 is SGHVS and CDR2 FQNEAQ. Trimming costs V 7 bases and J 0 bases, and their ends lie 19 bases apart.